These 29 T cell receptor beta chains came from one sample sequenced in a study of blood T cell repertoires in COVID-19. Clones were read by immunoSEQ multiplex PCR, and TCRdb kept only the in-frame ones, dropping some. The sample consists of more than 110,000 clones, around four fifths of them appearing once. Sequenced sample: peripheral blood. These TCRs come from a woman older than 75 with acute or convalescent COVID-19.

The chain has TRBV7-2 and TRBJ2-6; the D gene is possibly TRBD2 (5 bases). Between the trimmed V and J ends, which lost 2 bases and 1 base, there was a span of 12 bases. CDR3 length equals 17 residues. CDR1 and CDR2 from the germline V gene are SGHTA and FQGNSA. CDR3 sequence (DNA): TGTGCCAGCAGCTTAAGCGGCACAACGTCTGGGGCCAACGTCCTGACTTTC. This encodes CASSLSGTTSGANVLTF. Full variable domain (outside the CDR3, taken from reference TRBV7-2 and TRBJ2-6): GAGVSQSPSNKVTEKGKDVELRCDPISGHTALYWYRQSLGQGLEFLIYFQGNSAPDKSGLPSDRFSAERTGGSVSTLTIQRTQQEDSAVYLCASSLSGTTSGANVLTFGAGSRLTVL.

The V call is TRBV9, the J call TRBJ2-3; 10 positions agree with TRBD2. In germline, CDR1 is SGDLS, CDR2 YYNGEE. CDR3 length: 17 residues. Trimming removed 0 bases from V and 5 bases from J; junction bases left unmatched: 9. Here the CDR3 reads CASSVGFLAGAGDTQYF. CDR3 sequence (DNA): TGTGCCAGCAGCGTAGGATTCCTAGCGGGGGCCGGAGATACGCAGTATTTT.

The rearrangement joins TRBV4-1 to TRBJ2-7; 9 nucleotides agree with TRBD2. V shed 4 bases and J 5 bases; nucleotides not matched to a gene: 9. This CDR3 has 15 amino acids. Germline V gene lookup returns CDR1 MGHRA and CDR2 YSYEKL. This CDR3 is CASSPHSGSRNEQYF. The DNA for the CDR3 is TGCGCCAGCAGCCCCCATAGCGGGAGTCGGAACGAGCAGTACTTC.

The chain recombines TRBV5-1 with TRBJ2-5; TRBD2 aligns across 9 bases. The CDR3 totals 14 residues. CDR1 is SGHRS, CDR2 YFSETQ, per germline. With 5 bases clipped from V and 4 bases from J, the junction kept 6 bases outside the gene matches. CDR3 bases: TGCGCCAGCAGTTACCTAGCGGGACCAGAGACCCAGTACTTC. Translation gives CASSYLAGPETQYF.

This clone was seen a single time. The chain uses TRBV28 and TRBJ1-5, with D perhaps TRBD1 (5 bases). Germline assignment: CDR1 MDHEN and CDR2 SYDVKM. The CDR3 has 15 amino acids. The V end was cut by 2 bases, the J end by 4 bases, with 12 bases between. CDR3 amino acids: CASSLVQGWNQPQHF. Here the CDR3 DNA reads TGTGCCAGCAGTTTAGTGCAGGGTTGGAATCAGCCCCAGCATTTT.

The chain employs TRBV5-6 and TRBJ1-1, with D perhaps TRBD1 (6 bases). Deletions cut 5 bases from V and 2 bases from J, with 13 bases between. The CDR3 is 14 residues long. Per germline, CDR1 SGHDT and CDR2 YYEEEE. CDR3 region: CASRTTGHNTEAFF. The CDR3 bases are TGTGCCAGCAGGACGACAGGACACAACACTGAAGCTTTCTTT.

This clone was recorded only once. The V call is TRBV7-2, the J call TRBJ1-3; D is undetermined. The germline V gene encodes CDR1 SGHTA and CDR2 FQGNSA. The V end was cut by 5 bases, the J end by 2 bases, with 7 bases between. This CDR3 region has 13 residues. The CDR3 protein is CASSLLPGNTIYF. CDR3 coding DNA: TGTGCCAGCAGCCTACTTCCTGGAAACACCATATATTTT.

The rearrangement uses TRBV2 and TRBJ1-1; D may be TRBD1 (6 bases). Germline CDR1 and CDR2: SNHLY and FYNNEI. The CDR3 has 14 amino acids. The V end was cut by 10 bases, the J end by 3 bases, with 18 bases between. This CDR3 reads CATTGRGADTEAFF. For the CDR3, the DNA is TGTGCCACCACGGGACGGGGGGCTGACACTGAAGCTTTCTTT. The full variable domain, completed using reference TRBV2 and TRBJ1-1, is EPEVTQTPSHQVTQMGQEVILRCVPISNHLYFYWYRQILGQKVEFLVSFYNNEISEKSEIFDDQFSVERPDGSNFTLKIRSTKLEDSAMYFCATTGRGADTEAFFGQGTRLTVV.

CDR3: CASTPTGFAYEQYF. The DNA of the CDR3 is TGTGCCAGCACTCCCACAGGGTTTGCCTACGAGCAGTACTTC. This sequence joins TRBV28 and TRBJ2-7; perhaps TRBD1 as D (6 bases). The ends were cut back, 7 bases at V and 2 bases at J, with 15 bases in the middle. Germline V gene data show CDR1 as MDHEN and CDR2 as SYDVKM. The CDR3 spans 14 residues.

For the CDR3, the DNA is TGTGCCAGCAGGGCCGGAGGTACGCAACAGACCCAGTACTTC. This sequence encodes CASRAGGTQQTQYF. V gene TRBV2 combines with J gene TRBJ2-5, with D perhaps matching TRBD2 (5 bases). This CDR3 region has 14 residues. V was pared by 6 bases and J by 6 bases, with 17 bases between. Looked up from germline, CDR1 is SNHLY and CDR2 is FYNNEI.

In nucleotides, the CDR3 is TGTGCCAGCAGCCCAGGGGGGACTTGGAAGATTTTCACAGATACGCAGTATTTT. Its translation is CASSPGGTWKIFTDTQYF. The chain links TRBV28 to TRBJ2-3; possibly TRBD1 for D (7 bases). The germline V and J ends were trimmed by 6 bases and 2 bases, with 24 bases remaining between them. Looked up from germline, CDR1 is MDHEN and CDR2 is SYDVKM. This CDR3 has 18 residues.

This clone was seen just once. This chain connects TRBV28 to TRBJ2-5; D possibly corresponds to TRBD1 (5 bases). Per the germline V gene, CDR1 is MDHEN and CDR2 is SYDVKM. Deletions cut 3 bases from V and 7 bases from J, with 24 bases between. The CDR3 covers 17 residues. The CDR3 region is CASSLFRRQGFGGTQYF. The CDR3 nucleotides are TGTGCCAGCAGTTTGTTCCGTCGGCAGGGCTTCGGCGGGACCCAGTACTTC. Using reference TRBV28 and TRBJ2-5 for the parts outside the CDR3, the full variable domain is DVKVTQSSRYLVKRTGEKVFLECVQDMDHENMFWYRQDPGLGLRLIYFSYDVKMKEKGDIPEGYSVSREKKERFSLILESASTNQTSMYLCASSLFRRQGFGGTQYFGPGTRLLVL.

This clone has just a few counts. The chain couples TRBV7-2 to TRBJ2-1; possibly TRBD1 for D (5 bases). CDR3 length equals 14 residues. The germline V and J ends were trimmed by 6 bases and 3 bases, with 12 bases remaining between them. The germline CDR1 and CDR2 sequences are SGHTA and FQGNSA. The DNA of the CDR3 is TGTGCCAGCAGACGAAGGGGCGGCTACAATGAGCAGTTCTTC. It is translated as CASRRRGGYNEQFF. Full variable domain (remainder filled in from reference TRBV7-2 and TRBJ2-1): GAGVSQSPSNKVTEKGKDVELRCDPISGHTALYWYRQSLGQGLEFLIYFQGNSAPDKSGLPSDRFSAERTGGSVSTLTIQRTQQEDSAVYLCASRRRGGYNEQFFGPGTRLTVL.

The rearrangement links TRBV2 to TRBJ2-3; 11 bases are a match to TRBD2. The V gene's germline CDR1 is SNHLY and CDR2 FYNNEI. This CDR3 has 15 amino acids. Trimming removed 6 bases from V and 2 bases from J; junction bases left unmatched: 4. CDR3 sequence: CASRIAGGVTDTQYF. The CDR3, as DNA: TGTGCCAGCAGGATAGCGGGAGGGGTCACAGATACGCAGTATTTT.

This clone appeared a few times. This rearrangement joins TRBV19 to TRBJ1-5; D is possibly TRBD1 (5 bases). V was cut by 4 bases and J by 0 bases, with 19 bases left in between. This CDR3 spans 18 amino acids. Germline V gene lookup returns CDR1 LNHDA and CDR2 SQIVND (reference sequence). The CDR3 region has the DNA TGTGCCAGTAGTAACCACCCCTTCGGCAGGGTTAGCAATCAGCCCCAGCATTTT. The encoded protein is CASSNHPFGRVSNQPQHF.

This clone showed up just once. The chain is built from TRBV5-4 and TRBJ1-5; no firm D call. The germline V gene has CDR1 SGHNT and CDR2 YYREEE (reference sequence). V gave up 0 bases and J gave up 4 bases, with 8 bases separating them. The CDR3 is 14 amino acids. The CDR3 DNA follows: TGTGCCAGCAGCTTGGCCCCTTCTAATCAGCCCCAGCATTTT. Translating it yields CASSLAPSNQPQHF.

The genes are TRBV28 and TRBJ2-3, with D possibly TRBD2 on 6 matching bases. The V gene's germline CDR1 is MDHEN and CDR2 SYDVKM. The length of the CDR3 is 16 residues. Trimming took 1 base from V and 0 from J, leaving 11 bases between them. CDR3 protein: CASSLFGGTSTDTQYF. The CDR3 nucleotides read TGTGCCAGCAGTTTATTTGGCGGGACTAGCACAGATACGCAGTATTTT.

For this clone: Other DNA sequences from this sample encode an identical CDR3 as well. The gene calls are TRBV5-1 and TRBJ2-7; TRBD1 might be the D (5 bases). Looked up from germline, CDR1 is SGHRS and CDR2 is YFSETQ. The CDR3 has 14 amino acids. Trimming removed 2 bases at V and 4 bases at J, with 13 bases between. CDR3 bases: TGCGCCAGCAGCTTAGATTCAGGGTTGTACGAGCAGTACTTC. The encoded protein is CASSLDSGLYEQYF.

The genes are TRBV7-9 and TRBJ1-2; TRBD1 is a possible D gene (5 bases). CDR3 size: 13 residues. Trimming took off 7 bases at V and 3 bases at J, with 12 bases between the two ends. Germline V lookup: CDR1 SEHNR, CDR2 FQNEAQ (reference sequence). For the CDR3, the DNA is TGTGCCAGCAAGGGGATTAGTGACTATGGCTACACCTTC. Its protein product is CASKGISDYGYTF. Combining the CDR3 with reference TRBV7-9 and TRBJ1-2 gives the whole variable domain DTGVSQNPRHKITKRGQNVTFRCDPISEHNRLYWYRQTLGQGPEFLTYFQNEAQLEKSRLLSDRFSAERPKGSFSTLEIQRTEQGDSAMYLCASKGISDYGYTFGSGTRLTVV.

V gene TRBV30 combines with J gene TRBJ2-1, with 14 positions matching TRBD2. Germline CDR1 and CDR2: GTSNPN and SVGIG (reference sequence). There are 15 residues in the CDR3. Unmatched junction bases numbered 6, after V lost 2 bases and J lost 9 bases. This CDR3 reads CAWSTGTSGSLEQFF. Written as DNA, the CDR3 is TGTGCCTGGAGTACCGGGACTAGCGGGAGCCTTGAGCAGTTCTTC. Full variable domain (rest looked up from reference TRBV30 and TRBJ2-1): SQTIHQWPATLVQPVGSPLSLECTVEGTSNPNLYWYRQAAGRGLQLLFYSVGIGQISSEVPQNLSASRPQDRQFILSSKKLLLSDSGFYLCAWSTGTSGSLEQFFGPGTRLTVL.

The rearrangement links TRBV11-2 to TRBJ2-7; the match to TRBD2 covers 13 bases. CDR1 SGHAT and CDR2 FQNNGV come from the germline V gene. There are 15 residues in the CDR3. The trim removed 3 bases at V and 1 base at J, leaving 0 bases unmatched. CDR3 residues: CASSLGLAGSYEQYF. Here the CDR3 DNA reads TGTGCCAGCAGCTTGGGACTAGCGGGATCCTACGAGCAGTACTTC.

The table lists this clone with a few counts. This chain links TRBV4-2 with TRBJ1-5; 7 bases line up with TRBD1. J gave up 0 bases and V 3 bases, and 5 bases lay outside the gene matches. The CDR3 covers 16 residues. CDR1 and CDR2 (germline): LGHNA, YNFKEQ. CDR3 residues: CASSQETGISNQPQHF. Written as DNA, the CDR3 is TGTGCCAGCAGCCAGGAGACAGGGATTAGCAATCAGCCCCAGCATTTT.

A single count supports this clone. CDR3 nucleotides: TGTGCCAGCAGCTTATCCGGACAAAACAGGGGTGGCTACACCTTC. Protein sequence: CASSLSGQNRGGYTF. The V gene is TRBV7-9, the J gene TRBJ1-2; 7 bases are shared with TRBD1. CDR3 length: 15 residues. Germline loops: CDR1 SEHNR, CDR2 FQNEAQ (reference sequence). The J segment lost 7 bases and the V segment lost 2 bases, leaving 10 bases of the junction unmatched.

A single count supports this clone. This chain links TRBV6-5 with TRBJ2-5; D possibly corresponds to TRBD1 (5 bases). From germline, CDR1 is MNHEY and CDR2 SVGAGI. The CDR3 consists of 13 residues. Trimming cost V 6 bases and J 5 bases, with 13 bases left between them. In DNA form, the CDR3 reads TGTGCCAGCAGAGATGACAAGGGGGAGACCCAGTACTTC. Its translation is CASRDDKGETQYF.

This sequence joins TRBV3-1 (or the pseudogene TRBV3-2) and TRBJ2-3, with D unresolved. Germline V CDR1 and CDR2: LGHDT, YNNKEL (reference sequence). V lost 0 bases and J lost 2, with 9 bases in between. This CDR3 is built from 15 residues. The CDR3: CASSQDRLFTDTQYF. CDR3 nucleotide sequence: TGTGCCAGCAGCCAAGATCGTCTCTTCACAGATACGCAGTATTTT.

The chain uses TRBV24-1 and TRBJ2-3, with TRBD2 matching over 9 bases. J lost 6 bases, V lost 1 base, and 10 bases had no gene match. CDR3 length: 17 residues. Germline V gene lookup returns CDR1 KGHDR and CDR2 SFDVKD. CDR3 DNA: TGTGCCACCAGTGATTTCACTGGCGGGAGGGCCCGGGATACGCAGTATTTT. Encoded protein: CATSDFTGGRARDTQYF.

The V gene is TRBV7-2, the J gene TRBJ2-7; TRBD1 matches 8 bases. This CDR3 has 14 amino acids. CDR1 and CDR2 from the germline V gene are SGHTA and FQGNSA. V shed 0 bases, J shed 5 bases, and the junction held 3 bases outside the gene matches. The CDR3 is CASSLAGRGHEQYF. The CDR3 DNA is TGTGCCAGCAGCTTAGCAGGCAGGGGGCACGAGCAGTACTTC. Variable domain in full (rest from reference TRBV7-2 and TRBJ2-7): GAGVSQSPSNKVTEKGKDVELRCDPISGHTALYWYRQSLGQGLEFLIYFQGNSAPDKSGLPSDRFSAERTGGSVSTLTIQRTQQEDSAVYLCASSLAGRGHEQYFGPGTRLTVT.

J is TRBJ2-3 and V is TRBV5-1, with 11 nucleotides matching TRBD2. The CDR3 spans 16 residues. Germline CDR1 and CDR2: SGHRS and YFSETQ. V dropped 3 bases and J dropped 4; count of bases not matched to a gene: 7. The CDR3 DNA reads TGCGCCAGCAGCTGGGGGCCACTAGCGGGAGCAGATACGCAGTATTTT. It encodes CASSWGPLAGADTQYF.

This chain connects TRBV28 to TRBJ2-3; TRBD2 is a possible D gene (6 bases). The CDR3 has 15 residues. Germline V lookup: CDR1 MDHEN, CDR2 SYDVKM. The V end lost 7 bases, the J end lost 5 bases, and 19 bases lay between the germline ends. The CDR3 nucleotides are TGTGCCAGCACCTCCCCCGGGAGCCCACAAGATACGCAGTATTTT. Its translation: CASTSPGSPQDTQYF. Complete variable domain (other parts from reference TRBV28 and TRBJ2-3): DVKVTQSSRYLVKRTGEKVFLECVQDMDHENMFWYRQDPGLGLRLIYFSYDVKMKEKGDIPEGYSVSREKKERFSLILESASTNQTSMYLCASTSPGSPQDTQYFGPGTRLTVL.